The present T cell receptor beta chain was sequenced within a study of T cell changes during pregnancy in multiple sclerosis. Libraries were prepared by immunoSEQ multiplex PCR; TCRdb keeps only in-frame clonotypes and omits some of them. The sample records 50,000 to 65,000 clones, around nine tenths being singletons. The length of the CDR3 is 14 residues. V was pared by 1 base and J by 8 bases, with 12 bases between. Germline V gene lookup returns CDR1 SEHNR and CDR2 FQNEAQ (reference sequence). The clonotype comes from a female donor in good health, enrolled as a control in a pregnancy study. The specimen comprised peripheral blood, sampled in the first trimester of pregnancy. This sequence joins TRBV7-9 and TRBJ1-5; D is perhaps TRBD1 (5 bases). DNA of the CDR3: TGTGCCAGCAGCTTAGATTCCAAAGGGGAGCCCCAGCATTTT. Protein sequence: CASSLDSKGEPQHF.